This T cell receptor beta chain was sequenced in a study of cytotoxic CD8 clonotypes in ibrutinib-treated CLL. Study information: There were about a dozen relapsed/refractory patients and more than 14 treatment-naive patients, and fewer than 18 were IGHV unmutated.

The germline V and J ends were trimmed by 6 bases and 6 bases, with 14 bases remaining between them. Germline V gene data show CDR1 as MDHEN and CDR2 as SYDVKM. This CDR3 has 13 residues. Study-wide results and caveats: Private clonotypes, not public ones, expanded at ibrutinib response. An increase in clonality occurred at ibrutinib response, followed by a return toward baseline at progression.

Turning to this clone: Its target is unknown.

TCRdb's copy holds only in-frame clones and misses some; the assay was immunoSEQ multiplex PCR. Among about 45,000 clones listed, approximately 65% were seen once. The V and J genes are TRBV28 and TRBJ1-2; maybe TRBD1 (6 bases). The input for sequencing was PBMCs, taken after 24 months of ibrutinib treatment. This sequence was found in a human donor with chronic lymphocytic leukemia. The CDR3 nucleotides read TGTGCCAGCAGCTCCGGGACATACAATGGCTACACCTTC. It encodes CASSSGTYNGYTF.